This T cell receptor beta chain was sequenced for a study of CD8 T cells in Susac syndrome. Germline V gene lookup returns CDR1 DFQATT and CDR2 SNEGSKA (reference sequence). This CDR3 has 11 residues. The V and J ends lost 7 bases and 3 bases, in that order; junction bases with no gene match: 2. With random hexamers, reverse transcription was performed on about 0.5 to 1 ug of RNA. Using its own MiXCR run on the immunoSEQ multiplex PCR reads, TCRdb lists one record per CDR3 protein. The table lists some 200,000 distinct CDR3 sequences, about 95% of them singletons. This TCR was recovered from a human donor in good health. Sequencing input: CD4+ T cells from PBMCs. The chain carries TRBV20-1 and TRBJ2-5; 7 bases fit TRBD1. CDR3 loop: CSGDRKETQYF. In DNA form, the CDR3 reads TGCAGTGGGGACAGAAAAGAGACCCAGTACTTC.